This entry lists 19 T cell receptor beta chains sequenced from one sample in a study of type 1 regulatory T cells (dated by TCRdb to the early 2020s). Sequencing instrument: Illumina MiSeq. In TCRdb, the public reads were trimmed at Q25 with fastp and aligned with MiXCR, with productive beta chains retained. Each CDR3 protein gets just one entry, which takes the most common genes and DNA from the rows behind it. The sample table shows over 90,000 distinct CDR3 sequences, and roughly 31% are seen once. The ten largest clones take up around 2.3% of the sample. The sequencing sample was made of CD4+ T cells, either the whole sample or a sorted fraction (not recorded which). These receptors originate from a human donor in good health.

A few counts support this clonotype. The chain has TRBV12-3 or TRBV12-4 and TRBJ2-7, with a possible D match to TRBD2 (5 bases). Trimming removed 5 bases at V and 3 bases at J, with 11 bases between. This CDR3 region has 13 residues. The CDR3 sequence: CASSTRGLYEQYF. DNA for the CDR3: TGTGCCAGCAGTACCCGGGGTCTCTACGAGCAGTACTTC.

This chain uses TRBV5-1 with TRBJ2-1; the D is unclear. With 1 base removed from V and 2 bases from J, the gap between germline ends came to 16 bases. The CDR3 is 17 residues long. CDR1 and CDR2 from the germline V gene are SGHRS and YFSETQ. The CDR3 DNA is TGCGCCAGCAGCTTGTACCTAGGAACAACTGCCTACAATGAGCAGTTCTTC. It translates to CASSLYLGTTAYNEQFF.

The chain employs TRBV3-1 and TRBJ2-1, with 8 bases matching TRBD2. Per the germline V gene, CDR1 is LGHDT and CDR2 is YNNKEL (reference sequence). After removal of 7 bases from V and 6 bases from J, the junction contained 5 bases not matched to a gene. This CDR3 contains 13 residues. CDR3 sequence reads: CASNPGTSNEQFF. CDR3 in DNA: TGTGCCAGCAACCCGGGGACTAGCAATGAGCAGTTCTTC.

The chain recombines TRBV3-1 with TRBJ1-2; D gene unclear. CDR1 and CDR2 (germline): LGHDT, YNNKEL (reference sequence). The CDR3 length is 13 residues. The ends were cut back, 0 bases at V and 6 bases at J, with 8 bases in the middle. CDR3: CASSQDGLNGYTF. For the CDR3, the DNA is TGTGCCAGCAGCCAAGATGGGCTGAATGGCTACACCTTC.

This clonotype was detected only a few times. The chain joins TRBV20-1 to TRBJ1-4, with TRBD1 as a possible D gene (6 bases). Germline V gene sequence: CDR1 DFQATT, CDR2 SNEGSKA (reference sequence). V lost 5 bases and J 3 bases, leaving 13 bases between the germline ends. The CDR3 contains 14 residues. CDR3 in amino acids: CSAYEGGSNEKLFF. In DNA, the CDR3 is TGCAGTGCTTACGAAGGGGGTTCTAATGAAAAACTGTTTTTT.

This clonotype was seen only a few times. The chain combines TRBV7-2 with TRBJ1-2; D is possibly TRBD1 (5 bases). Trimming took off 0 bases at V and 9 bases at J, with 17 bases between the two ends. This CDR3 comprises 15 residues. Per germline, CDR1 SGHTA and CDR2 FQGNSA. The chain's CDR3 is CASSLAGDRRLSYTF. DNA for the CDR3: TGTGCCAGCAGCTTAGCTGGGGACCGGCGCTTAAGCTACACCTTC.

V is TRBV3-1 and J is TRBJ2-2; 7 bases align to TRBD2. The junction had 6 bases not matched to a gene; V was cut back by 2 bases and J by 6 bases. The CDR3 runs 15 residues. The germline V gene encodes CDR1 LGHDT and CDR2 YNNKEL (reference sequence). The CDR3 reads CASSQLAASAGELFF. For the CDR3, the DNA is TGTGCCAGCAGCCAACTAGCGGCGAGTGCCGGGGAGCTGTTTTTT.

This sequence joins TRBV11-2 and TRBJ2-7; D is possibly TRBD1 or TRBD2 (6 bases each). Germline V gives CDR1 SGHAT, CDR2 FQNNGV. The CDR3 is 16 amino acids. Between the trimmed V and J ends, which lost 4 bases and 4 bases, there was a span of 20 bases. In DNA, the CDR3 is TGTGCCAGCAGCTCAATTAGGGGGGTCAACCGATACGAGCAGTACTTC. This encodes CASSSIRGVNRYEQYF.

This clonotype has a handful of counts. The CDR3 here is CASSPTAKAYEQYF. For the CDR3, the DNA is TGTGCCAGCAGCCCCACGGCCAAGGCCTACGAGCAGTACTTC. The V call is TRBV7-2, the J call TRBJ2-7, with unresolved D. CDR1 is SGHTA, CDR2 FQGNSA, per germline. This CDR3 is built from 14 residues. Trimming took 5 bases from V and 2 from J, leaving 13 bases between them.

The chain recombines TRBV5-5 with TRBJ1-5; 8 nucleotides align to TRBD1. This CDR3 region has 13 residues. In germline, CDR1 is SGHKS, CDR2 YYEKEE (reference sequence). The ends lost 4 bases at V and 6 bases at J; junction bases unmatched: 3. The CDR3 DNA sequence: TGTGCCAGCAGCGTGGACAGGGTTCAGCCCCAGCATTTT. It specifies CASSVDRVQPQHF. Variable domain in full (rest from reference TRBV5-5 and TRBJ1-5): DAGVTQSPTHLIKTRGQQVTLRCSPISGHKSVSWYQQVLGQGPQFIFQYYEKEERGRGNFPDRFSARQFPNYSSELNVNALLLGDSALYLCASSVDRVQPQHFGDGTRLSIL.

This clonotype was detected a few times. The chain uses TRBV5-1 and TRBJ2-3, with D unresolved. The CDR3 spans 15 residues. The V end was cut by 4 bases, the J end by 4 bases, with 16 bases between. From germline, CDR1 is SGHRS and CDR2 YFSETQ. Here the CDR3 reads CASSLQVLLPDTQYF. The DNA of the CDR3 is TGCGCCAGCAGCCTCCAGGTCCTTTTACCAGATACGCAGTATTTT.

J is TRBJ2-3 and V is TRBV12-3 or TRBV12-4; 8 nucleotides align to TRBD2. This CDR3 has 15 amino acids. J gave up 1 base and V 3 bases, and 3 bases lay outside the gene matches. The CDR3 is CASSLMTSGTDTQYF. The DNA of the CDR3 is TGTGCCAGCAGTTTGATGACTAGCGGCACAGATACGCAGTATTTT.

The chain links TRBV7-8 to TRBJ2-3; 7 positions agree with TRBD1. The germline gives CDR1 SGHVS, CDR2 FQNEAQ. V was clipped by 5 bases and J by 5 bases; unmatched bases: 13. The CDR3 is made up of 16 amino acids. As DNA, the CDR3 is TGTGCCAGCAGCCTTAAACGGACAGGATGCGGAGATACGCAGTATTTT. It encodes CASSLKRTGCGDTQYF.

The chain carries TRBV18 and TRBJ2-3; 7 bases align to TRBD2. The V segment lost 6 bases and the J segment 2 bases; nucleotides outside the gene matches: 11. There are 16 residues in the CDR3. In germline, CDR1 is KGHSH, CDR2 LQKENI. CDR3 DNA: TGTGCCAGCTCGCGCACTGGGGAGGGATTCACAGATACGCAGTATTTT. Translation gives CASSRTGEGFTDTQYF.

The chain recombines TRBV5-5 with TRBJ2-2, with 7 bases identical to TRBD1. Trimming took 8 bases from V and 1 from J; bases not matched to a gene: 11. The CDR3 length is 16 residues. CDR1 is SGHKS and CDR2 is YYEKEE in the germline V gene (reference sequence). The CDR3 nucleotides read TGTGCCAGAAGATACCACAGGGGTAGGAACACCGGGGAGCTGTTTTTT. This translates into CARRYHRGRNTGELFF.

As concerns this clonotype: The junction does not match germline at one end; this may be a read error. The rearrangement joins TRBV5-1 to TRBJ1-5; unclear D gene. Germline lookup yields CDR1 SGHRS and CDR2 YFSETQ. This CDR3 is built from 15 residues. For the CDR3, the DNA is TGCGCCAACAGCTTGGGAGGACGGGGTAATCAGCCCCAGCATTTT. Encoded protein: CANSLGGRGNQPQHF.

The chain recombines TRBV5-1 with TRBJ2-1, with D possibly matching TRBD1 (5 bases). Trimming removed 0 bases at V and 0 bases at J, with 7 bases between. Germline V gene lookup returns CDR1 SGHRS and CDR2 YFSETQ. The CDR3 spans 15 residues. The CDR3 coding sequence is TGCGCCAGCAGCTTGGGGGGCGTCTCCTACAATGAGCAGTTCTTC. Amino acids: CASSLGGVSYNEQFF.

This clonotype was counted between two and nine times. This chain's CDR3 is CASSRQGSAYEQYF. CDR3 in DNA: TGTGCCAGCAGTCGACAGGGTTCGGCCTACGAGCAGTACTTC. The gene calls are TRBV12-3 or TRBV12-4 and TRBJ2-7, with TRBD1 matching over 7 bases. The CDR3 consists of 14 residues. V shed 5 bases, J shed 2 bases, and the junction held 6 bases outside the gene matches.

The rearrangement links TRBV3-1 to TRBJ1-1; D is unclear. V was shortened by 4 bases and J by 11 bases, with 17 bases between the two germline ends. This CDR3 is built from 13 residues. Germline V CDR1 and CDR2: LGHDT, YNNKEL (reference sequence). The CDR3 DNA reads as TGTGCCAGCAGCCTTCGGGAACCACCCCGGGCTTTCTTT. It is translated as CASSLREPPRAFF. Full variable domain (remainder filled in from reference TRBV3-1 and TRBJ1-1): DTAVSQTPKYLVTQMGNDKSIKCEQNLGHDTMYWYKQDSKKFLKIMFSYNNKELIINETVPNRFSPKSPDKAHLNLHINSLELGDSAVYFCASSLREPPRAFFGQGTRLTVV.